The rows below give T cell receptor beta chains drawn from one sample of a study of cytomegalovirus exposure and HLA in healthy donors. Sequencing was performed with immunoSEQ multiplex PCR; in TCRdb, only in-frame clones are kept and a portion is missing. The repertoire holds about 140,000 clones, with roughly 83% as singletons. What was sequenced was PBMCs. Receptors originate from a man in his forties in good health and CMV-seronegative. Both conserved end residues are part of each CDR3. The D gene is left open where the match is weak. Clone size is not always given. Where it is, it says once, few, many or a class for expanded clones.

CDR3 | DNA | V | D | size | J
CASSVHSGSSYEQYF | TGTGCCAGCAGCGTGCATAGCGGGAGCTCCTACGAGCAGTACTTC | TRBV9 | TRBD2 | NA | TRBJ2-7
CASSEGRNGELFF | TGTGCCAGCAGTGAAGGCAGAAACGGGGAGCTGTTTTTT | TRBV2 | NA | NA | TRBJ2-2
CASRGNREQFF | TGTGCCAGCCGGGGGAATAGGGAGCAGTTCTTC | TRBV9 | NA | few | TRBJ2-1
CASSYVQGADTQYF | TGTGCCAGCAGTTACGTACAGGGCGCAGATACGCAGTATTTT | TRBV6-5 | NA | NA | TRBJ2-3
CASSLGGGRSNEQFF | TGTGCCAGCAGCTTAGGGGGCGGGAGGTCCAATGAGCAGTTCTTC | TRBV7-3 | TRBD2 | NA | TRBJ2-1
CASSQEAGGNNEQFF | TGCGCCAGCAGCCAAGAGGCGGGCGGGAACAATGAGCAGTTCTTC | TRBV4-3 | NA | NA | TRBJ2-1
CASSGGNEQFF | TGTGCCAGCAGTGGAGGGAATGAGCAGTTCTTC | TRBV25-1 | NA | NA | TRBJ2-1
CASRAGTDPSYEQYF | TGTGCCAGCAGAGCCGGGACAGACCCGTCCTACGAGCAGTACTTC | TRBV6-5 | TRBD1 | NA | TRBJ2-7
CASSLLGAGANVLTF | TGTGCCAGCAGCTTACTAGGGGCTGGGGCCAACGTCCTGACTTTC | TRBV7-3 | NA | NA | TRBJ2-6
CASRQRNTEAFF | TGTGCCAGCCGACAGAGGAACACTGAAGCTTTCTTT | TRBV6-5 | NA | NA | TRBJ1-1
CASSSDSNTEAFF | TGTGCCAGCAGCTCCGACAGTAACACTGAAGCTTTCTTT | TRBV11-3 | NA | NA | TRBJ1-1
CASSLSGGQSEQYF | TGTGCCAGCAGCTTAAGCGGGGGTCAAAGCGAGCAGTACTTC | TRBV7-3 | TRBD2 | few | TRBJ2-7
CASSVAGQGASFYGYTF | TGTGCCAGCAGCGTAGCGGGACAGGGGGCCTCCTTTTATGGCTACACCTTC | TRBV9 | TRBD1 | NA | TRBJ1-2
CASSPLGSGSTAEQYF | TGCGCCAGCAGCCCTTTAGGCAGCGGGAGTACGGCCGAGCAGTACTTC | TRBV4-3 | TRBD2 | NA | TRBJ2-7
CSPPQGVHEQYF | TGCAGCCCCCCCCAGGGGGTCCACGAGCAGTACTTC | TRBV29-1 | TRBD1 | few | TRBJ2-7
CASSHLFSGGYTGELFF | TGTGCCAGCAGCCACCTCTTTAGCGGGGGGTACACCGGGGAGCTGTTTTTT | TRBV7-9 | TRBD2 | few | TRBJ2-2
CASSGARSETQYF | TGTGCCAGCAGCGGAGCGCGGTCGGAGACCCAGTACTTC | TRBV7-2 | NA | once | TRBJ2-5
CASSPRLAGGNQETQYF | TGTGCCAGCAGCCCCCGACTAGCGGGGGGAAACCAAGAGACCCAGTACTTC | TRBV7-9 | TRBD2 | once | TRBJ2-5
CASSSGLAGRTDTQYF | TGTGCCAGCAGCTCTGGACTAGCGGGGAGGACAGATACGCAGTATTTT | TRBV7-9 | TRBD2 | NA | TRBJ2-3
CASSLGAGATNEKLFF | TGTGCCAGCAGCTTGGGGGCGGGGGCAACTAATGAAAAACTGTTTTTT | TRBV5-6 | NA | NA | TRBJ1-4
CASSQDSGSGRILNTGELFF | TGCGCCAGCAGCCAAGATTCGGGTAGCGGGAGGATCCTGAACACCGGGGAGCTGTTTTTT | TRBV4-1 | TRBD2 | NA | TRBJ2-2
CASSLGRTGTSRTDTQYF | TGCGCCAGCAGCTTGGGGCGGACCGGGACTAGCCGTACAGATACGCAGTATTTT | TRBV5-1 | TRBD2 | NA | TRBJ2-3
CASSPGGNQPQHF | TGTGCCAGCAGTCCTGGAGGCAATCAGCCCCAGCATTTT | TRBV28 | NA | NA | TRBJ1-5
CASSLALTANTEAFF | TGTGCCAGCAGCTTAGCTCTGACAGCGAACACTGAAGCTTTCTTT | TRBV7-2 | NA | NA | TRBJ1-1
CASSLRASGAVYNEQFF | TGTGCCAGCAGTTTACGGGCTAGCGGGGCCGTTTACAATGAGCAGTTCTTC | TRBV27 | TRBD2 | NA | TRBJ2-1
CASSLVRVSYEQYF | TGTGCCAGCAGCTTAGTCAGGGTCTCCTACGAGCAGTACTTC | TRBV7-2 | NA | NA | TRBJ2-7
CASSLFRGDQPQHF | TGTGCCAGCAGTTTGTTCAGGGGAGATCAGCCCCAGCATTTT | TRBV27 | NA | NA | TRBJ1-5
CASSAGQTYYGYTF | TGTGCCAGCAGCGCAGGACAGACCTACTATGGCTACACCTTC | TRBV9 | NA | NA | TRBJ1-2
CATSRDSTGTVGETQYF | TGTGCCACCAGCAGAGATTCAACCGGGACAGTCGGAGAGACCCAGTACTTC | TRBV15 | TRBD1 | NA | TRBJ2-5
CASSLDSHTGELFF | TGTGCCAGCAGCCTAGACAGTCACACCGGGGAGCTGTTTTTT | TRBV7-3 | NA | NA | TRBJ2-2
CASSSSDSTDTQYF | TGCGCCAGCAGCTCCAGCGACTCCACAGATACGCAGTATTTT | TRBV5-1 | NA | NA | TRBJ2-3
CASPPGTTEQYF | TGTGCCAGCCCCCCCGGGACTACAGAGCAGTACTTC | TRBV14 | TRBD2 | NA | TRBJ2-7
CASSPGVHNEQFF | TGCGCCAGCAGCCCCGGGGTTCACAATGAGCAGTTCTTC | TRBV4-1 | NA | NA | TRBJ2-1
CASSLSMNTEAFF | TGTGCCAGCAGCTTGAGCATGAACACTGAAGCTTTCTTT | TRBV6-6 | NA | once | TRBJ1-1
CAWNKRGRETQYF | TGTGCCTGGAATAAGCGGGGAAGAGAGACCCAGTACTTC | TRBV30 | TRBD2 | NA | TRBJ2-5
CASSPIGGAQPQHF | TGTGCCAGCAGCCCCATAGGGGGGGCCCAGCCCCAGCATTTT | TRBV7-8 | NA | NA | TRBJ1-5
CSVTVSSYEQYF | TGCAGCGTTACTGTTAGCTCCTACGAGCAGTACTTC | TRBV29-1 | NA | NA | TRBJ2-7
CASRATGASYEQYF | TGTGCCAGCAGGGCCACTGGGGCCTCCTACGAGCAGTACTTC | TRBV6-1 | NA | few | TRBJ2-7
CASSGPQPQPQHF | TGCGCCAGCAGTGGGCCACAGCCACAGCCCCAGCATTTT | TRBV10-2 | NA | NA | TRBJ1-5
CASSILGVGELFF | TGTGCCAGTAGTATACTAGGTGTCGGGGAGCTGTTTTTT | TRBV19 | NA | NA | TRBJ2-2
CAARGETGQPQHF | TGTGCCGCTCGAGGGGAGACAGGTCAGCCCCAGCATTTT | TRBV19 | NA | NA | TRBJ1-5
CASSHGLAAYEQYF | TGTGCCAGCAGCCATGGACTAGCTGCCTACGAGCAGTACTTC | TRBV11-2 | TRBD2 | few | TRBJ2-7
CASSLALSRELFF | TGTGCCAGCAGCTTAGCCCTAAGCCGGGAGCTGTTTTTT | TRBV7-8 | NA | NA | TRBJ2-2
CASARRGAGQTQYF | TGTGCCAGCGCCCGGCGGGGGGCAGGGCAGACCCAGTACTTC | TRBV28 | TRBD2 | few | TRBJ2-5
CASSRQTSGGLGEQFF | TGCGCCAGCAGCAGACAGACTAGCGGGGGACTTGGTGAGCAGTTCTTC | TRBV5-1 | TRBD2 | NA | TRBJ2-1
CASSLTSPGELFF | TGTGCTAGCAGCTTGACTAGTCCCGGGGAGCTGTTTTTT | TRBV7-7 | NA | NA | TRBJ2-2
CASSPTGTGSYGYTF | TGTGCCAGCTCACCAACCGGGACAGGTTCATATGGCTACACCTTC | TRBV18 | TRBD1 | NA | TRBJ1-2
CASSSLGAKTEAFF | TGTGCCAGCAGCTCACTGGGGGCGAAGACTGAAGCTTTCTTT | TRBV7-2 | NA | NA | TRBJ1-1
CAWSLDRGGGYTF | TGTGCCTGGAGCCTCGACAGGGGGGGAGGCTACACCTTC | TRBV30 | TRBD1 | NA | TRBJ1-2
CASRDLAGGYNEQFF | TGTGCCAGCAGGGATCTAGCGGGAGGGTACAATGAGCAGTTCTTC | TRBV2 | TRBD2 | NA | TRBJ2-1
CALEGEGLYEQYF | TGTGCCCTCGAGGGGGAGGGCCTCTACGAGCAGTACTTC | TRBV30 | NA | NA | TRBJ2-7
CASSIERASSVAKNIQYF | TGTGCCAGTAGTATAGAGAGGGCCTCTAGCGTAGCCAAAAACATTCAGTACTTC | TRBV19 | NA | NA | TRBJ2-4
CASSQNRGGGYTF | TGTGCCAGCAGTCAAAACAGGGGTGGCGGCTACACCTTC | TRBV6-4 | TRBD1 | NA | TRBJ1-2
CASSFLLDRDEKLFF | TGCGCCAGCAGCTTTTTGCTGGACAGGGATGAAAAACTGTTTTTT | TRBV5-1 | TRBD1 | NA | TRBJ1-4
CASSSDQGDTQYF | TGCGCCAGCAGTTCCGATCAGGGGGATACGCAGTATTTT | TRBV5-1 | NA | NA | TRBJ2-3
CASSLSSGGRNEQFF | TGTGCCAGCAGTTTGTCTAGCGGGGGGCGCAATGAGCAGTTCTTC | TRBV28 | TRBD2 | once | TRBJ2-1
CASSPDRGGNQPQHF | TGTGCCAGCAGCCCAGACAGGGGGGGCAATCAGCCCCAGCATTTT | TRBV7-8 | TRBD1 | NA | TRBJ1-5
CASTEDRGYGYTF | TGTGCCAGCACCGAGGACAGGGGCTATGGCTACACCTTC | TRBV6-6 | TRBD1 | few | TRBJ1-2
CASSLGTSGVYEQFF | TGCGCCAGCAGCCTCGGGACTAGCGGGGTGTATGAGCAGTTCTTC | TRBV5-1 | TRBD2 | NA | TRBJ2-1